This record concerns one TCR beta chain sequence. The germline V gene has CDR1 MDHEN and CDR2 SYDVKM. The length of the CDR3 is 13 residues. After removal of 8 bases from V and 0 bases from J, the junction contained 4 bases not matched to a gene. TCRdb's copy holds only in-frame clones and misses some; the assay was immunoSEQ multiplex PCR. The repertoire holds some 30,000 clones, with roughly 87% as singletons. This sample was taken from a study of blood T cell repertoires in COVID-19. Study-level information: PBMCs, B-cell-depleted T cells, or T cells were the source of the cDNA or gDNA that made up the material.

The TCR comes from a human donor with acute or convalescent COVID-19. The donor label of this sample is uncertain. The chain couples TRBV28 to TRBJ2-7, with 7 bases matching TRBD2. Sequenced: peripheral blood. CDR3 in amino acids: CASASGSSYEQYF. CDR3 sequence (DNA): TGTGCCAGCGCTAGCGGAAGCTCCTACGAGCAGTACTTC.